This T cell receptor (beta chain) was captured in a study of blood T cell repertoires in COVID-19. Study information: There were acute and convalescent COVID-19 samples, and they came from the United States, Italy and Spain. Sample material is recorded as cDNA or gDNA derived from T cells, B-cell-depleted T cells, or PBMCs.

Seattle enrolled patients during active infection and tracked them longitudinally. Comments on this clone: The junction shows a germline mismatch at one end, possibly a read error.

Authors' data handling: Amplification with reference gene primers provided the estimates of nucleated cell counts. Generated by immunoSEQ multiplex PCR, the TCRdb table keeps only in-frame clones and is missing some. V and J calls and clone size come straight from that table; D and trimming were deduced from the DNA. The top ten clones hold about 7.6% of a sample with about 360,000 clones, 70% to 90% of them seen once. The sample was peripheral blood. The TCR originated in a woman aged 55-75 years with COVID-19, enrolled during active disease.

CDR3 coding DNA: TGTGCCAGCAGTCAAGTACCGGCGCGCGGTCAAAATACGCAGTATTTT. Translation gives CASSQVPARGQNTQYF. The chain employs TRBV3-1 (or the pseudogene TRBV3-2) and TRBJ2-3; D is unclear. Germline CDR1 LGHDT, CDR2 YNNKEL (reference sequence). The CDR3 runs 16 residues.